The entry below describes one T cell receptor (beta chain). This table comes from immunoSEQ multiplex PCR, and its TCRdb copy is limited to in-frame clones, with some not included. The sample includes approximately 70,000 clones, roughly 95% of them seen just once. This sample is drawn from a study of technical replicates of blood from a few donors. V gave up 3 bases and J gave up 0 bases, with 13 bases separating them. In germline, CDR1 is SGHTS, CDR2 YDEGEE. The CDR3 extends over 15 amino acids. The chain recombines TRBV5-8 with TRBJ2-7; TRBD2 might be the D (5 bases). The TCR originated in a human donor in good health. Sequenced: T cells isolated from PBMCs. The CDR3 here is CASSSRAGSSYEQYF. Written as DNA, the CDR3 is TGTGCCAGCAGCTCCCGCGCGGGTAGCTCCTACGAGCAGTACTTC.